Detailed here is one T cell receptor (beta chain). The antigen is undetermined. ViraFEST assay sequencing came after antigen-specific CD4+ T cells were expanded with viral peptide pools. Culturing for 10 to 11 days preceded CD4+ T cell isolation. Having tested negative for nucleocapsid antibodies, the vaccine recipients showed no prior SARS-CoV-2 infection. The sample is drawn from a study of vaccination effects on CD4 cells after COVID-19. Study findings and constraints: After vaccination of healthy people, only 1 of 255 vaccine-induced clones cross-reacted with common cold coronaviruses. Clones from infection and from vaccination both contracted markedly late after vaccination.

The method was immunoSEQ multiplex PCR; TCRdb's version includes in-frame clones alone and lacks a portion of them. The sample records under 85,000 clones, around 74% being singletons. The CDR3 spans 13 residues. Germline assignment: CDR1 MRHNA and CDR2 SNTAGT. V shed 2 bases and J shed 8 bases, with 12 bases lying between them. Sequenced here: CD4+ T cells from PBMCs cultured with HCoV-229E spike peptides, sampled before COVID-19 vaccination. The source is a human donor who received a COVID-19 vaccine. V usage is TRBV6-4 and J usage is TRBJ1-2, with a weak D call TRBD1 (5 bases). CDR3: CASSDNVGVGYTF. The CDR3 nucleotides read TGTGCCAGCAGTGACAACGTAGGGGTCGGCTACACCTTC.